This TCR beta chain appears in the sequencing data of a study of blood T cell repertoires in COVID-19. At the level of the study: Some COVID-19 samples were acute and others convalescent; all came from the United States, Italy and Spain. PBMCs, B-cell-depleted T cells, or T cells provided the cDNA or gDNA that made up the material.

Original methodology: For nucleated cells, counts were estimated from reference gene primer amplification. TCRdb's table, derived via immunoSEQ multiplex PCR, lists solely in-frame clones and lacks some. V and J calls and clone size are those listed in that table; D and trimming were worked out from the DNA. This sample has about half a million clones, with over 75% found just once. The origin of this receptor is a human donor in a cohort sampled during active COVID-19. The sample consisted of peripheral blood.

CDR3 in amino acids: CASSLWRLGGQIGQPQHF. CDR3 in DNA: TGTGCCAGCAGTTTATGGAGGTTGGGCGGACAGATAGGGCAGCCCCAGCATTTT. V usage is TRBV28 and J usage is TRBJ1-5, with D maybe TRBD1 (6 bases). V was clipped by 0 bases and J by 7 bases, with 22 bases between them. CDR1 and CDR2 (germline): MDHEN, SYDVKM. This CDR3 is 18 amino acids long.